Listed below are T cell receptor beta chains from one sample, sequenced in a study of cytomegalovirus exposure and HLA in healthy donors. This table comes from immunoSEQ multiplex PCR, and its TCRdb copy is limited to in-frame clones, with some not included. The repertoire holds around 150,000 clones, around 83% seen once, with 0.95% to 1% in the top ten. The sample taken for sequencing was PBMCs. These receptors were collected from a girl aged 2 to 9 in good health and CMV-seropositive. The CDR3 runs from the conserved cysteine through the conserved F or W. The order of the fields is clone size, V gene, J gene, D gene, CDR3 protein, CDR3 DNA. The D gene is left open where the match is weak. Clone sizes are given selectively: once, few, many, or a class where the clone is expanded.

>.|TRBV2|TRBJ2-1|.
CASAGNYNEQFF
TGTGCCAGCGCGGGTAATTACAATGAGCAGTTCTTC
>.|TRBV29-1|TRBJ2-1|TRBD1
CSVVRDRVTNEQFF
TGCAGCGTTGTTCGGGACAGGGTAACCAATGAGCAGTTCTTC
>.|TRBV7-6|TRBJ2-2|TRBD2
CASSLDPGGTGELFF
TGTGCCAGCAGCTTAGACCCGGGAGGCACCGGGGAGCTGTTTTTT
>.|TRBV10-3|TRBJ2-7|TRBD1
CAISDRRQGSYEQYF
TGTGCCATCAGTGACCGACGACAGGGCTCCTACGAGCAGTACTTC
>few|TRBV5-1|TRBJ1-5|TRBD1
CASSLGTGVQPQHF
TGCGCCAGCAGCTTGGGGACAGGGGTTCAGCCCCAGCATTTT
>once|TRBV19|TRBJ2-7|.
CASSGKGQRYEQYF
TGTGCCAGTAGTGGGAAAGGACAGCGGTACGAGCAGTACTTC
>.|TRBV5-4|TRBJ2-7|TRBD2
CASSAAGLAGNEQYF
TGTGCCAGCAGCGCCGCCGGACTAGCGGGAAACGAGCAGTACTTC
>.|TRBV12-5|TRBJ1-1|TRBD1
CASGLDRGRNTEAFF
TGTGCTAGTGGTTTGGACAGGGGGCGGAACACTGAAGCTTTCTTT
>.|TRBV30|TRBJ1-6|.
CAWSVPRNGDSPLHF
TGTGCCTGGAGTGTCCCCAGAAACGGGGATTCACCCCTCCACTTT
>.|TRBV15|TRBJ2-2|.
CATSRVLNTGELFF
TGTGCCACCAGCAGAGTACTGAACACCGGGGAGCTGTTTTTT
>.|TRBV29-1|TRBJ2-4|.
CSAPGDFFGPIQYF
TGCAGCGCACCCGGGGACTTTTTTGGTCCCATTCAGTACTTC